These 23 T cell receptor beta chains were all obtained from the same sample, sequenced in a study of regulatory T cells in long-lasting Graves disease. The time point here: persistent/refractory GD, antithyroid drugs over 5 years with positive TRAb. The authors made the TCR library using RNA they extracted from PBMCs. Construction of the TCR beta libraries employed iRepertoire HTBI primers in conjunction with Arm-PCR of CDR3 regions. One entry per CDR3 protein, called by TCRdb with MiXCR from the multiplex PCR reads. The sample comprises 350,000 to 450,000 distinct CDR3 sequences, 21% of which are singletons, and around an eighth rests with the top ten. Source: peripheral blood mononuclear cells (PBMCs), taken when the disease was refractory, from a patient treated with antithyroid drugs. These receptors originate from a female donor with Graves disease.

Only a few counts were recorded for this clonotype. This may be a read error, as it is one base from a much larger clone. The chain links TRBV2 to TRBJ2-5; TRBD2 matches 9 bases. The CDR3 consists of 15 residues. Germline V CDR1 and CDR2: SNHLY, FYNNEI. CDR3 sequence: CAGSVASGAQETQYF. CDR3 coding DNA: TGTGCCGGCAGTGTGGCTAGCGGGGCCCAAGAGACCCAGTACTTC.

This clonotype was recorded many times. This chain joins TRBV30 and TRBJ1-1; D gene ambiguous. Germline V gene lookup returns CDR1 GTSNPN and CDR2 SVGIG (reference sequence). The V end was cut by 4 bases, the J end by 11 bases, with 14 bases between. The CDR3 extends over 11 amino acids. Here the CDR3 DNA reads TGTGCCTGGATCGAAGGGAGGGATGCTTTCTTT. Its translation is CAWIEGRDAFF.

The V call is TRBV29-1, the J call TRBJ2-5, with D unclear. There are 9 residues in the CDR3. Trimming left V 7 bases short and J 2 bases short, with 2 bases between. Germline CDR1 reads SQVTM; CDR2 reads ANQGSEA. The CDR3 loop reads CSGQETQYF. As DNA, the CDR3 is TGCAGCGGTCAAGAGACCCAGTACTTC.

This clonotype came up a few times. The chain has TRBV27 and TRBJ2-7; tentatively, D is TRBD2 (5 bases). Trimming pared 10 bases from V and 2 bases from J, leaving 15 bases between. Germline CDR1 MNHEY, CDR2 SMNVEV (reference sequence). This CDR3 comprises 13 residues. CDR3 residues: CATAPAEAYEQYF. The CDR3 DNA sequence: TGTGCCACGGCCCCAGCGGAAGCCTACGAGCAGTACTTC.

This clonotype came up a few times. CDR3 in amino acids: CASSLGVGGGWGGRPYEQYF. The CDR3 bases are TGTGCCAGCAGTCTCGGGGTCGGGGGTGGTTGGGGGGGGCGCCCCTACGAGCAGTACTTC. V usage is TRBV28 and J usage is TRBJ2-7; TRBD2 is a possible D gene (7 bases). Trimming shortened V by 5 bases and J by 2 bases, and 31 bases separated the two germline ends. Germline V gene lookup returns CDR1 MDHEN and CDR2 SYDVKM. The CDR3 runs to 20 residues.

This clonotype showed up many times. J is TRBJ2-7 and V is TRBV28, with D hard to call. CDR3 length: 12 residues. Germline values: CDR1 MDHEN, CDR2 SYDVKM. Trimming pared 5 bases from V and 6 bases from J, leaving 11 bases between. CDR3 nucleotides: TGTGCCAGCAGTCTACGGACCGGCGAGCAGTACTTC. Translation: CASSLRTGEQYF.

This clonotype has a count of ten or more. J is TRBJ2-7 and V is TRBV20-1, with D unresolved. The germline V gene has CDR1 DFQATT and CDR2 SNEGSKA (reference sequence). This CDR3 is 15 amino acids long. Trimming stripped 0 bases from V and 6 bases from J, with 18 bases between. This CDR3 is CSARESRGSRGEQYF. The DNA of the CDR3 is TGCAGTGCTAGAGAGTCGCGAGGAAGTCGAGGCGAGCAGTACTTC.

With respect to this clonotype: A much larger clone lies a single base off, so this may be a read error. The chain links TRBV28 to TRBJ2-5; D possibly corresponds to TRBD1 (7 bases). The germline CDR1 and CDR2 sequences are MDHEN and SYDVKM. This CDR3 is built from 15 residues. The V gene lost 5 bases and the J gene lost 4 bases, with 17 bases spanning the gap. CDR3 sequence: CASSPPGGLGETQYF. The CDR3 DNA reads TGTGCCAGCAGTCCCCCAGGGGGACTCGGAGAGACCCAGTACTTC.

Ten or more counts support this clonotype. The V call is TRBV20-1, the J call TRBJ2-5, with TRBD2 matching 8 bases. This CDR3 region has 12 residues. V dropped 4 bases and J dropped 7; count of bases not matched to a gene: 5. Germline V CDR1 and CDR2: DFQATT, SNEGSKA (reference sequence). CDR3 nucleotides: TGCAGTGCTAAACGGGAGGGCGTGACCCAGTACTTC. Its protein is CSAKREGVTQYF.

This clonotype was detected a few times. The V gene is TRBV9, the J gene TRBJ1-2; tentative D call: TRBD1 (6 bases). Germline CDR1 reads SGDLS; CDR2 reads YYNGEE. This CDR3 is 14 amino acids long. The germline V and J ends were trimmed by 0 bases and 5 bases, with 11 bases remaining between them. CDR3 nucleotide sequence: TGTGCCAGCAGCGTAGTGGGGGCGCCTTATGGCTACACCTTC. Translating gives CASSVVGAPYGYTF. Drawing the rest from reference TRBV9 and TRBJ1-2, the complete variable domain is DSGVTQTPKHLITATGQRVTLRCSPRSGDLSVYWYQQSLDQGLQFLIQYYNGEERAKGNILERFSAQQFPDLHSELNLSSLELGDSALYFCASSVVGAPYGYTFGSGTRLTVV.

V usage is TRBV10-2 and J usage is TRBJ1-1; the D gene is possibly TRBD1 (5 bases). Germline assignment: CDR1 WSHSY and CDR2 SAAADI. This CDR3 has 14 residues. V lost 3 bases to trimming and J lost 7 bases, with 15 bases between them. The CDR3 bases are TGCGCCAGCAGTGACCTCCCCGGGACGAATGAAGCTTTCTTT. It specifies CASSDLPGTNEAFF.

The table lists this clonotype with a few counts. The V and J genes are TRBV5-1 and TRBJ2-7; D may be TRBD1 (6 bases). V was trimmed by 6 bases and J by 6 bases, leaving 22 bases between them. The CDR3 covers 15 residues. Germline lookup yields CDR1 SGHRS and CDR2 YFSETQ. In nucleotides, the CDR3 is TGCGCCAGCACCTCGACAATGATCCTAGGGGGCGAGCAGTACTTC. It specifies CASTSTMILGGEQYF.

The chain's CDR3 is CASSRTTSGANVLTF. The CDR3 DNA sequence: TGCGCCAGCAGCCGGACGACCTCTGGGGCCAACGTCCTGACTTTC. This chain uses TRBV5-1 with TRBJ2-6; no firm D call. CDR1 SGHRS and CDR2 YFSETQ come from the germline V gene. Deletions cut 4 bases from V and 0 bases from J, with 8 bases between. This CDR3 spans 15 amino acids. The whole variable domain, remainder taken from reference TRBV5-1 and TRBJ2-6, is KAGVTQTPRYLIKTRGQQVTLSCSPISGHRSVSWYQQTPGQGLQFLFEYFSETQRNKGNFPGRFSGRQFSNSRSEMNVSTLELGDSALYLCASSRTTSGANVLTFGAGSRLTVL.

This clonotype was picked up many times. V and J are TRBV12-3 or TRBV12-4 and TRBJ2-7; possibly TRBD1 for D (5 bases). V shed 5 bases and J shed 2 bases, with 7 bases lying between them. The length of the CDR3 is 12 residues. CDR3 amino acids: CASSAGTYEQYF. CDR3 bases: TGTGCCAGCAGTGCAGGGACCTACGAGCAGTACTTC.

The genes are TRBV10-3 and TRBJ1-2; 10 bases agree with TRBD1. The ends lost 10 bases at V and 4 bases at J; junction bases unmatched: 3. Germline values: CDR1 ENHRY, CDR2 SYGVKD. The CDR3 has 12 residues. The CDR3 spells CATRTGGYGYTF. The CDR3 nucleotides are TGTGCCACCAGGACAGGGGGCTATGGCTACACCTTC.

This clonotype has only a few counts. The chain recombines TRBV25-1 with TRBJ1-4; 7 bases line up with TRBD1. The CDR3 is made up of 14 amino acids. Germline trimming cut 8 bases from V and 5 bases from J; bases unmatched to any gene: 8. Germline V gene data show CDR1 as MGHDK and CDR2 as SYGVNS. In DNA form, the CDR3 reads TGTGCCAGCGCAGAAGGGACAGCAAATGAAAAACTGTTTTTT. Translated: CASAEGTANEKLFF.

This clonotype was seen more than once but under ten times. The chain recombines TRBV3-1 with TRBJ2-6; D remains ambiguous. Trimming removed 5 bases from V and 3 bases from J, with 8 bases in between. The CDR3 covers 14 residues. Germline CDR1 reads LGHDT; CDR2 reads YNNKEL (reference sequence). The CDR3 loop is CASSKGSGANVLTF. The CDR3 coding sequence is TGTGCCAGCAGCAAGGGTAGTGGGGCCAACGTCCTGACTTTC.

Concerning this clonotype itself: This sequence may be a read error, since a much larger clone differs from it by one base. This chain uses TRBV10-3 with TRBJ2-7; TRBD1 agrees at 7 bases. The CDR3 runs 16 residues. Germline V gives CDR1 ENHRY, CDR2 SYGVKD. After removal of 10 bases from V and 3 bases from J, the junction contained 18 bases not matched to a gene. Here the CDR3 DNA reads TGTGCCACCAGGAACAACCAGGGGGTAGGAAGCTACGAGCAGTACTTC. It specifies CATRNNQGVGSYEQYF.

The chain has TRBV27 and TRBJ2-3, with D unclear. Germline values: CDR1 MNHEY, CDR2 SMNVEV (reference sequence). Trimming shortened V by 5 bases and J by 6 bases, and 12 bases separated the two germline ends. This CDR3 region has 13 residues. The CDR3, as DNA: TGTGCCAGCAGTACCCAGGAGTGGGATACGCAGTATTTT. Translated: CASSTQEWDTQYF.

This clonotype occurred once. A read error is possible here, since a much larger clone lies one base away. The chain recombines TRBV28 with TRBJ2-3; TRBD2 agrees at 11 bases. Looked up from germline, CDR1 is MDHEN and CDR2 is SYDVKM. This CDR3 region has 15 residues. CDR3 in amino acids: CAGRLTSGNTDTQYF. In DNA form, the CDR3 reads TGTGCCGGCAGGCTGACTAGCGGGAACACAGATACGCAGTATTTT.

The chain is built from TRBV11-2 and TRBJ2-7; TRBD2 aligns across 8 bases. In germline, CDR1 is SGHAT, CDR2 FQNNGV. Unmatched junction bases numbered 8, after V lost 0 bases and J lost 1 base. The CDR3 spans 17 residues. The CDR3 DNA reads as TGTGCCAGCAGCTTAGATCTCCTCGGGAGGGCTTCCTACGAGCAGTACTTC. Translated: CASSLDLLGRASYEQYF.

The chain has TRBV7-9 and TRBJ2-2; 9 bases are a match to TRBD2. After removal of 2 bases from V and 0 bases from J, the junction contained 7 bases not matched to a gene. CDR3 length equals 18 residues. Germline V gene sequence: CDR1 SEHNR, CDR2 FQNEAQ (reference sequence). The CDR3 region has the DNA TGTGCCAGCAGCTTACGGTCGACTAGCGGCGCGAACACCGGGGAGCTGTTTTTT. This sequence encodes CASSLRSTSGANTGELFF.

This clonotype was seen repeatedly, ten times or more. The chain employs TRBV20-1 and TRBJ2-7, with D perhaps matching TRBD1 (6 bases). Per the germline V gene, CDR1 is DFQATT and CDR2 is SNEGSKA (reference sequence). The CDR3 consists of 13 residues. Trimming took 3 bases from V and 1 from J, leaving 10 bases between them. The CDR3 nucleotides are TGCAGTGCTAGCGACAGGCCTTCCTACGAGCAGTACTTC. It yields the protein CSASDRPSYEQYF.